The present T cell receptor (beta chain) was sequenced within a study of cytomegalovirus exposure and HLA in healthy donors. Findings and limits, study-wide: Among TCR beta chains, those listed as cytomegalovirus-associated numbered some 160. Highly shared variants forming one cluster were likely a sequencing artifact. Follow-up analysis found HLA locus-dependent TCR association rates, highest for DRB1 and lowest for HLA-C. Rarity marked most TCR sequences, yet some public TCRs occurred in many donors.

The germline V gene encodes CDR1 LNHDA and CDR2 SQIVND (reference sequence). Deletions cut 2 bases from V and 3 bases from J, with 20 bases between. This CDR3 spans 18 amino acids. Notes on this clone: The target antigen is unknown.

The PCR used 60 Vbeta and 13 Jbeta primers. Assay: immunoSEQ multiplex PCR; the TCRdb copy retains only in-frame clones and omits some. In the table there are over 100,000 clones, 8.9% of which are singletons. This chain uses TRBV19 with TRBJ1-5; D possibly corresponds to TRBD1 (6 bases). Sequencing was carried out using PBMCs. The sequence was obtained from a woman aged 35 to 49 in good health and CMV-seropositive. The CDR3 coding sequence is TGTGCCAGTAGTATACTCTCCCGGGGGGCAGGCAACAATCAGCCCCAGCATTTT. The encoded protein is CASSILSRGAGNNQPQHF. Variable domain in full (rest from reference TRBV19 and TRBJ1-5): DGGITQSPKYLFRKEGQNVTLSCEQNLNHDAMYWYRQDPGQGLRLIYYSQIVNDFQKGDIAEGYSVSREKKESFPLTVTSAQKNPTAFYLCASSILSRGAGNNQPQHFGDGTRLSIL.